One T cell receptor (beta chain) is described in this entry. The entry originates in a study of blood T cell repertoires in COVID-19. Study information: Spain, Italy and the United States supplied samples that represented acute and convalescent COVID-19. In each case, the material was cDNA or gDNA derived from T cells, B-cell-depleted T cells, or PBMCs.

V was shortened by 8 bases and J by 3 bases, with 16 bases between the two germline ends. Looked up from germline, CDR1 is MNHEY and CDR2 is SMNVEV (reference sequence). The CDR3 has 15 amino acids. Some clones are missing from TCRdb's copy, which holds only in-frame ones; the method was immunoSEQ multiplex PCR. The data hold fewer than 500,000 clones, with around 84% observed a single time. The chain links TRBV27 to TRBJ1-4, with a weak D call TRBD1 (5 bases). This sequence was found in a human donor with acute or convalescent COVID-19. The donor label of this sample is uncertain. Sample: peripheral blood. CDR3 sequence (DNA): TGTGCCAGCTGTCCCACAGGCCGCGCTAATGAAAAACTGTTTTTT. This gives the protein CASCPTGRANEKLFF.